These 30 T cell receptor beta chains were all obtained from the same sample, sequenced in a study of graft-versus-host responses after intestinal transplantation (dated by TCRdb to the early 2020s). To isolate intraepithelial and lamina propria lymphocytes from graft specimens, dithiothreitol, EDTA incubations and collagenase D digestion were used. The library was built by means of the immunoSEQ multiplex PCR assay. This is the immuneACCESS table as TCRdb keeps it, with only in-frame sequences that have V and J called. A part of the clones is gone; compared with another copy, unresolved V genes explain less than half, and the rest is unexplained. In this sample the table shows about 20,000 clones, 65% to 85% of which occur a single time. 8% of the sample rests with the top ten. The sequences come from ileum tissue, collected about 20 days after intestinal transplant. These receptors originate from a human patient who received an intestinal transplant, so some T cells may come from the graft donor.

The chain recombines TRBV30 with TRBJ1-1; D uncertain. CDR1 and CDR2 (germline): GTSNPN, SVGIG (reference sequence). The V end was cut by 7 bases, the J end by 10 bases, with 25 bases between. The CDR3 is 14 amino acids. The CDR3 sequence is CASLGSSALFGAFF. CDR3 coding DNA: TGTGCCTCCCTCGGGTCCAGCGCCTTATTTGGAGCTTTCTTT.

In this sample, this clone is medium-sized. The CDR3: CASSYSLASEQFF. The CDR3 coding sequence is TGTGCCAGCAGTTACTCACTAGCATCTGAGCAGTTCTTC. V usage is TRBV6-5 and J usage is TRBJ2-1; a weak D match, TRBD2 (6 bases). CDR1 is MNHEY, CDR2 SVGAGI, per germline. Trimming took off 0 bases at V and 9 bases at J, with 9 bases between the two ends. The CDR3 length is 13 residues.

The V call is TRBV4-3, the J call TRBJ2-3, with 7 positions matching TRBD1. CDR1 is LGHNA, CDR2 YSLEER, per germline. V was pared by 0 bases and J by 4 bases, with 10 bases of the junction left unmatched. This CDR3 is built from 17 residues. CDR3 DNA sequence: TGCGCCAGCAGCCAAGACTTGAGGGGGCGAGGGGCAGATACGCAGTATTTT. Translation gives CASSQDLRGRGADTQYF.

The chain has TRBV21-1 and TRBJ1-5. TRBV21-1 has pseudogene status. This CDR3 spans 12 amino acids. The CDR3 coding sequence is TGTGCCAGCGAGGATAGCAATCAGCCCCAGCATTTT. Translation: CASEDSNQPQHF.

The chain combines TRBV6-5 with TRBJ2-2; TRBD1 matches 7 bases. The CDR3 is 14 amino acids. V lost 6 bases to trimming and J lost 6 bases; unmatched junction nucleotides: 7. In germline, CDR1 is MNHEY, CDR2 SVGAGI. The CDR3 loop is CASSLTGAAGELFF. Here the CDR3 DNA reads TGTGCCAGCAGCCTAACAGGGGCTGCCGGGGAGCTGTTTTTT.

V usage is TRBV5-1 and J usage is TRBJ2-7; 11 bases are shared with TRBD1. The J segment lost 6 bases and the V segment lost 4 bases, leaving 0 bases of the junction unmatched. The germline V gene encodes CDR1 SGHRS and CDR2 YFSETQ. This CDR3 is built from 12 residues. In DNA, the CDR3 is TGCGCCAGCAGCGGGACAGGGGGCGAGCAGTACTTC. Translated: CASSGTGGEQYF.

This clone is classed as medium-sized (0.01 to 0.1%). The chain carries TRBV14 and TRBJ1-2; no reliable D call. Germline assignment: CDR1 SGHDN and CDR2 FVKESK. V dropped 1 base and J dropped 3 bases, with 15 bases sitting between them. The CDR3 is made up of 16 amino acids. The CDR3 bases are TGTGCCAGCAGCCAAGGGAGAGGTATCCTCGACTATGGCTACACCTTC. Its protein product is CASSQGRGILDYGYTF.

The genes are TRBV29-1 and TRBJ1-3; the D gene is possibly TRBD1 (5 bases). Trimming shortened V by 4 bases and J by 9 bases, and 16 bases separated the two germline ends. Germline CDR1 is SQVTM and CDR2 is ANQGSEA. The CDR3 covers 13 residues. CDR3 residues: CSVGQTRRGTIYF. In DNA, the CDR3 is TGCAGCGTTGGCCAGACAAGAAGGGGCACCATATATTTT.

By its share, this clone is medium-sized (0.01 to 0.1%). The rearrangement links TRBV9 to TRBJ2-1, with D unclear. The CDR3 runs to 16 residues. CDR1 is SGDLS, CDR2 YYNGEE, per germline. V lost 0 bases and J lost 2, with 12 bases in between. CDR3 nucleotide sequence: TGTGCCAGCAGCGTAGAAGGCGGCCCTACCTACAATGAGCAGTTCTTC. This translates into CASSVEGGPTYNEQFF.

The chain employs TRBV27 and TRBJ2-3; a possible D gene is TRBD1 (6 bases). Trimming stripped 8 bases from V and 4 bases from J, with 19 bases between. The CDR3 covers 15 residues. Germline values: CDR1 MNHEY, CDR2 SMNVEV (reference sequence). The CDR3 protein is CASGATGSGADTQYF. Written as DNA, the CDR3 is TGTGCCAGCGGGGCTACAGGGAGTGGTGCAGATACGCAGTATTTT.

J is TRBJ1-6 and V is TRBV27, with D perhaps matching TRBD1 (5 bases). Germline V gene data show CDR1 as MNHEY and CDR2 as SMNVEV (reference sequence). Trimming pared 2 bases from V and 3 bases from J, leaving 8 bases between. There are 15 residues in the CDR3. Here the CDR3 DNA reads TGTGCCAGCAGTTTAAGGGGAGGCTATAATTCACCCCTCCACTTT. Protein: CASSLRGGYNSPLHF.

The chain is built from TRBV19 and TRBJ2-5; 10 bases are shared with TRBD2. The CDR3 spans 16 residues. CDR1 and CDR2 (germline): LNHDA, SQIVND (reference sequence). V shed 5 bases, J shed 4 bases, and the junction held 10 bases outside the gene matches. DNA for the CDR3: TGTGCCAGTAGTCCGCTAGCGGGAGTTCTTGTAGAGACCCAGTACTTC. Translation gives CASSPLAGVLVETQYF.

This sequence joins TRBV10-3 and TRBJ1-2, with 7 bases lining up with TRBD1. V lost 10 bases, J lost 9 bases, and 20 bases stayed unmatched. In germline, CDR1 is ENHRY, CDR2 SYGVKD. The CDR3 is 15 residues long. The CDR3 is CATKQDGTDKASYTF. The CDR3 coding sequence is TGTGCCACTAAACAGGACGGGACAGACAAAGCCAGCTACACCTTC.

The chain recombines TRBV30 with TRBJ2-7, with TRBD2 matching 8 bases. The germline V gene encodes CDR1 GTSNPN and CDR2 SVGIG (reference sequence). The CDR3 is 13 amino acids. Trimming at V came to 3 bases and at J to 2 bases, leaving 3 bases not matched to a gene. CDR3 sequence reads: CAWSGGAAYEQYF. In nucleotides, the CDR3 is TGTGCCTGGAGCGGGGGGGCTGCCTACGAGCAGTACTTC. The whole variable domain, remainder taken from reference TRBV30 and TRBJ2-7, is SQTIHQWPATLVQPVGSPLSLECTVEGTSNPNLYWYRQAAGRGLQLLFYSVGIGQISSEVPQNLSASRPQDRQFILSSKKLLLSDSGFYLCAWSGGAAYEQYFGPGTRLTVT.

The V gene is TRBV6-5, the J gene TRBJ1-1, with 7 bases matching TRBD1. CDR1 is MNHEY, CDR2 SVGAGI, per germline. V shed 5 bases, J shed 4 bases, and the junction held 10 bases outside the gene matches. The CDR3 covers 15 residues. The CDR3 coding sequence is TGTGCCAGCAGTCCCCAGGGGGTTAGGGGCACTGAAGCTTTCTTT. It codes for CASSPQGVRGTEAFF.

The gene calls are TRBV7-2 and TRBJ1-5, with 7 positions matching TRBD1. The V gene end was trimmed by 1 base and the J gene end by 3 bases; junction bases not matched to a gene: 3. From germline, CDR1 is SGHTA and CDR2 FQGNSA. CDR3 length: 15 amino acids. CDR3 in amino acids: CASSLVQGTNQPQHF. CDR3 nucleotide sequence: TGTGCCAGCAGCTTAGTACAGGGGACCAATCAGCCCCAGCATTTT.

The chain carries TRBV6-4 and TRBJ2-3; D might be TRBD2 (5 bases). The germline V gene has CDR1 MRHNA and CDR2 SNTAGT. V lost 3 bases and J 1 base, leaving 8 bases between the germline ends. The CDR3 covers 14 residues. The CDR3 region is CASSESSGTDTQYF. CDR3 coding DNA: TGTGCCAGCAGTGAGAGTAGCGGCACAGATACGCAGTATTTT.

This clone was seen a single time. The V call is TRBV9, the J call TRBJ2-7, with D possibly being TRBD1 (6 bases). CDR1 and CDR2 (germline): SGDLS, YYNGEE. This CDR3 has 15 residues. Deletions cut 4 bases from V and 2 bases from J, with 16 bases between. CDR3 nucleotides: TGTGCCAGCAGCACAGGTGGGGGCTCGACCTACGAGCAGTACTTC. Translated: CASSTGGGSTYEQYF.

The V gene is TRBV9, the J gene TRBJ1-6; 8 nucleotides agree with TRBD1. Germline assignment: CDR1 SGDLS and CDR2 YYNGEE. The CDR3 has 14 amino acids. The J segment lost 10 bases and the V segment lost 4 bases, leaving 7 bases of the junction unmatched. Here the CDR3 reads CASSPGQGGSPLHF. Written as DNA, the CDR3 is TGTGCCAGCAGCCCCGGACAGGGCGGATCACCCCTCCACTTT.

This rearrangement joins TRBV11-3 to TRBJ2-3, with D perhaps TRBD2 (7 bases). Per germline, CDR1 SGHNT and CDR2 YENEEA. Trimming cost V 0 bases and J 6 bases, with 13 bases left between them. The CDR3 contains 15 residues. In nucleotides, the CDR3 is TGTGCCAGCAGCTTAGACGGGGGGAGGGGGGATACGCAGTATTTT. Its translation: CASSLDGGRGDTQYF.

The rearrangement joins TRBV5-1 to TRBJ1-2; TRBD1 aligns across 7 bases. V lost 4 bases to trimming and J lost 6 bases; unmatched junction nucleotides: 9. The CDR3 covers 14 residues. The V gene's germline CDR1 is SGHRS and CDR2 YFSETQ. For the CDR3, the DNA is TGCGCCAGCAGCGCGGGGGGGACAGCTGATGGCTACACCTTC. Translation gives CASSAGGTADGYTF.

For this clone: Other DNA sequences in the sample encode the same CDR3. CDR3 amino acids: CASSFGRTYEQYF. As DNA, the CDR3 is TGTGCCAGCAGTTTTGGCAGGACCTACGAGCAGTACTTC. The chain joins TRBV27 to TRBJ2-7; the D is unclear. Trimming removed 3 bases from V and 2 bases from J, with 8 bases in between. There are 13 residues in the CDR3. CDR1 MNHEY and CDR2 SMNVEV come from the germline V gene (reference sequence).

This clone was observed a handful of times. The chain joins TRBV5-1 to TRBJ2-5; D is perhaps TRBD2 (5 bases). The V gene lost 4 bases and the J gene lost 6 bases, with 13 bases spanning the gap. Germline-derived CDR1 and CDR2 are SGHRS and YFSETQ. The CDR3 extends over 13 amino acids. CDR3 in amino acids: CASSPTGSQTQYF. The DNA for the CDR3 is TGCGCCAGCAGCCCCACGGGGAGCCAGACCCAGTACTTC.

The CDR3 spells CASSWYGDTQYF. DNA for the CDR3: TGTGCCAGCAGTTGGTACGGGGATACGCAGTATTTT. The J gene is TRBJ2-3, the V gene TRBV5-6; D unresolved. CDR1 and CDR2 (germline): SGHDT, YYEEEE. The CDR3 is 12 amino acids. V was trimmed by 5 bases and J by 6 bases, leaving 10 bases between them.

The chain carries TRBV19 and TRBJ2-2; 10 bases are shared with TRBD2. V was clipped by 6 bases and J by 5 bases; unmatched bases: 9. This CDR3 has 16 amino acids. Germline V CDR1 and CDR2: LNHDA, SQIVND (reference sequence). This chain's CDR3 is CASRRLAGDRTGELFF. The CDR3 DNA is TGTGCCAGTAGAAGGCTAGCGGGGGATCGTACCGGGGAGCTGTTTTTT.

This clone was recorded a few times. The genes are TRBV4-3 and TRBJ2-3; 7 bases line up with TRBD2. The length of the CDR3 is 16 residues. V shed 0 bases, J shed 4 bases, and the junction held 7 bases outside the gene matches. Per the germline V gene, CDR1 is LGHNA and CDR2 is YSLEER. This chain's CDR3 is CASSQERGLSPDTQYF. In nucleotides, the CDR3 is TGCGCCAGCAGCCAAGAGAGGGGACTATCGCCAGATACGCAGTATTTT.

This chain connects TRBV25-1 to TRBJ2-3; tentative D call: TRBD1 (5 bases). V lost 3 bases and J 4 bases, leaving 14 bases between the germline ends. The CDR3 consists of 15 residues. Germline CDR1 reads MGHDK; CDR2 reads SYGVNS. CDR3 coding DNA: TGTGCCAGCAGTGAGGGTGAACAGGCCCCAGATACGCAGTATTTT. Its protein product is CASSEGEQAPDTQYF.

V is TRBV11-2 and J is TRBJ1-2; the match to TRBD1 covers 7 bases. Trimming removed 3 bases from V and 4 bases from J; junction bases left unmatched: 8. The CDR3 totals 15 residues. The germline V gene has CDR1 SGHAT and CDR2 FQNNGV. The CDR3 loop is CASSLAGTVVYGYTF. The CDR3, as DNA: TGTGCCAGCAGCTTGGCCGGGACAGTTGTCTATGGCTACACCTTC. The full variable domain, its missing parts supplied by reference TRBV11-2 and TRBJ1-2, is EAGVAQSPRYKIIEKRQSVAFWCNPISGHATLYWYQQILGQGPKLLIQFQNNGVVDDSQLPKDRFSAERLKGVDSTLKIQPAKLEDSAVYLCASSLAGTVVYGYTFGSGTRLTVV.

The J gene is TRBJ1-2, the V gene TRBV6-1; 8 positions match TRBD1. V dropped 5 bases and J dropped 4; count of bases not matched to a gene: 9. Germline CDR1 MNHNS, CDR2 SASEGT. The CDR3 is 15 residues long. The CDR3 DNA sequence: TGTGCCAGCAGTCTCATCGGACAGGGACCCTATGGCTACACCTTC. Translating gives CASSLIGQGPYGYTF.

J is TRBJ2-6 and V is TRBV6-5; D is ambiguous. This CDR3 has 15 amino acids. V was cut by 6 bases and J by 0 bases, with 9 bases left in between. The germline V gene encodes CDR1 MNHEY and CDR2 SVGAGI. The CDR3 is CASRRTDSGANVLTF. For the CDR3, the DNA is TGTGCCAGCAGACGTACAGACTCTGGGGCCAACGTCCTGACTTTC.